Listed below are T cell receptor beta chains from one sample, sequenced in a study of long-term antiretroviral therapy in people with HIV. Profiled with immunoSEQ multiplex PCR; TCRdb holds only in-frame clones, not every one. The data show 12,000 to 15,000 clones, with 80% seen just once and roughly 14% held by the top ten. Sequencing used unsorted PBMCs, obtained 3.2 years before starting antiretroviral therapy. The receptors here all came from a man in his forties with HIV. Each CDR3 is given with its conserved first and last residue. Each record gives: D gene, clone size, J gene, V gene, CDR3 protein, CDR3 DNA. The D gene is left open where the match is weak. Clone size is shown for a subset of rows, as once, few, many or a class of expanded clone.

. . TRBJ1-5 TRBV7-2 CASSHTGFNQPQHF TGTGCCAGCAGCCATACAGGGTTCAATCAGCCCCAGCATTTT
TRBD1 . TRBJ1-5 TRBV6-1 CASLPSRTGVQPQHF TGTGCCAGCCTTCCTTCAAGGACAGGGGTACAGCCCCAGCATTTT
TRBD1 few TRBJ1-1 TRBV5-1 CASSTGQGVAEAFF TGCGCCAGCAGCACCGGACAGGGGGTCGCTGAAGCTTTCTTT
TRBD1 . TRBJ1-5 TRBV11-2 CASSPPGQEGQPQHF TGTGCCAGCAGCCCCCCCGGACAGGAAGGACAGCCCCAGCATTTT
TRBD2 . TRBJ2-6 TRBV27 CASSLTGGSGANVLTF TGTGCCAGCAGTTTGACGGGAGGCTCTGGGGCCAACGTCCTGACTTTC
. . TRBJ2-5 TRBV7-2 CASSLTRETQYF TGTGCCAGCAGCCTCACCCGAGAGACCCAGTACTTC
TRBD1 . TRBJ1-2 TRBV11-2 CASSFQGQGGDGYTF TGTGCCAGCAGCTTTCAAGGACAGGGCGGGGATGGCTACACCTTC
. . TRBJ1-1 TRBV19 CASKIRGGMIEAFF TGTGCCAGTAAGATCAGGGGTGGGATGATTGAAGCTTTCTTT
TRBD1 . TRBJ1-2 TRBV7-2 CASIPDRGDGYTF TGTGCCAGCATCCCGGACAGGGGTGATGGCTACACCTTC
. . TRBJ1-1 TRBV2 CASSGEEGINTEAFF TGTGCCAGCAGTGGTGAGGAAGGGATTAACACTGAAGCTTTCTTT
. . TRBJ1-1 TRBV11-2 CASSTRHQGEAFF TGTGCCAGCAGCACTAGACATCAAGGTGAAGCTTTCTTT
. . TRBJ1-2 TRBV20-1 CSARSFYGYTF TGCAGTGCTAGATCCTTCTATGGCTACACCTTC
. few TRBJ1-6 TRBV7-4 CASSLWSYNSPLHF TGTGCCAGCAGTCTGTGGAGTTATAATTCACCCCTCCACTTT
TRBD1 . TRBJ1-1 TRBV27 CASTSTGGESEAFF TGTGCCAGCACTTCAACAGGGGGCGAGTCTGAAGCTTTCTTT
. . TRBJ2-5 TRBV9 CASSVEGAVKETQYF TGTGCCAGCAGCGTAGAAGGGGCAGTCAAAGAGACCCAGTACTTC
TRBD1 . TRBJ1-4 TRBV7-9 CASSEGALATNEKLFF TGTGCCAGCAGCGAGGGGGCCTTGGCAACTAATGAAAAACTGTTTTTT
. . TRBJ1-1 TRBV6-5 CASSYGLQAFF TGTGCCAGCAGTTACGGACTCCAAGCTTTCTTT
TRBD2 . TRBJ2-7 TRBV6-1 CASSEDRLASEQYF TGTGCCAGCAGTGAAGACCGACTAGCGTCTGAGCAGTACTTC
TRBD2 . TRBJ2-1 TRBV5-1 CASSPGTSVGGEQFF TGCGCCAGCAGCCCCGGGACTAGTGTCGGGGGTGAGCAGTTCTTC
. . TRBJ2-7 TRBV19 CASSMRFTTPNEQYF TGTGCCAGTAGTATGAGGTTCACGACGCCGAACGAGCAGTACTTC
. . TRBJ2-1 TRBV11-2 CASSLEGSYNEQFF TGTGCCAGCAGCTTAGAAGGGTCCTACAATGAGCAGTTCTTC
. . TRBJ1-1 TRBV12-5 CASGLIRDGTVLDTEAFF TGTGCTAGTGGTTTGATCCGGGACGGGACTGTGTTGGACACTGAAGCTTTCTTT